This TCR beta chain originates from a study of T cells and Merkel cell carcinoma outcomes. In germline, CDR1 is SNHLY, CDR2 FYNNEI. The CDR3 consists of 14 residues. Trimming took 4 bases from V and 5 from J, leaving 11 bases between them. To note about this clone: Its cognate antigen is unknown.

Study results and limitations: Repertoire plus T-cell density reportedly predicted Merkel cell carcinoma outcomes.

Profiling relied on immunoSEQ multiplex PCR, and the TCRdb table lists in-frame clones only, not all of them. The repertoire has about 1,900 clones, about 91% of them found once; the top ten carry around 4.7%. The clonotype was recovered from a human donor with Merkel cell carcinoma. The chain is built from TRBV2 and TRBJ1-4; D unclear. The sample was tumor tissue from Merkel cell carcinoma. The CDR3 DNA reads as TGTGCCAGCAGTGGGAGCCAGGCGAATGAAAAACTGTTTTTT. Encoded protein: CASSGSQANEKLFF.